The 9 T cell receptor beta chains below come from one sample, sequenced in a study of CD8 T cells in ankylosing spondylitis. TCRdb itself ran the 5' RACE reads through MiXCR, one entry per CDR3 protein. The sample has hundreds of thousands of distinct CDR3 sequences; 20% are singletons. Source material: blood, either unsorted or a sorted T cell fraction (not recorded which). These receptors all come from a male donor with ankylosing spondylitis or in good health (not recorded which).

This clonotype was recorded a few times. V is TRBV12-3 or TRBV12-4 and J is TRBJ2-3, with 9 positions matching TRBD1. The length of the CDR3 is 16 residues. V shed 2 bases, J shed 4 bases, and the junction held 7 bases outside the gene matches. CDR3 DNA: TGTGCCAGCAGTTTAAGGGCGGGACAGGGAGCAGATACGCAGTATTTT. Translating it yields CASSLRAGQGADTQYF.

This clonotype occurred a few times. The V gene is TRBV28, the J gene TRBJ1-3; TRBD1 is a possible D gene (5 bases). Trimming shortened V by 8 bases and J by 3 bases, and 14 bases separated the two germline ends. This CDR3 spans 14 amino acids. Looked up from germline, CDR1 is MDHEN and CDR2 is SYDVKM. The CDR3 DNA reads as TGTGCCAGCGGTCAGGGAATGGATGGAAACACCATATATTTT. This codes for CASGQGMDGNTIYF.

V is TRBV12-3 or TRBV12-4 and J is TRBJ2-1; the D is unclear. The CDR3 contains 17 residues. V was trimmed by 3 bases and J by 0 bases, leaving 15 bases between them. The CDR3 region has the DNA TGTGCCAGCAGTTTCCAGAGAGGAACTAACTCCTACAATGAGCAGTTCTTC. This sequence encodes CASSFQRGTNSYNEQFF.

Note on this clonotype: A read error may explain this, as a much larger clone is one base away. This chain links TRBV29-1 with TRBJ2-3; 12 positions match TRBD2. Germline CDR1 is SQVTM and CDR2 is ANQGSEA. The length of the CDR3 is 13 residues. The V and J ends lost 7 bases and 4 bases, in that order; junction bases with no gene match: 3. CDR3 amino acids: CSGRLAGADTQYF. The CDR3 DNA reads TGCAGCGGGAGACTAGCGGGAGCAGATACGCAGTATTTT.

In its sample, this clonotype was seen a few times. This chain joins TRBV5-1 and TRBJ2-1; no clear D. With 2 bases removed from V and 7 bases from J, the gap between germline ends came to 4 bases. Germline CDR1 SGHRS, CDR2 YFSETQ. This CDR3 has 11 residues. As DNA, the CDR3 is TGCGCCAGCAGCTTAAAAAATGAGCAGTTCTTC. Translating gives CASSLKNEQFF.

This clonotype has a handful of counts. The chain employs TRBV5-1 and TRBJ2-1, with D maybe TRBD1 (5 bases). The germline CDR1 and CDR2 sequences are SGHRS and YFSETQ. The CDR3 sequence is 14 residues long. V was pared by 0 bases and J by 6 bases, with 10 bases between. This CDR3 is CASSLGAQGNEQFF. The CDR3 DNA sequence: TGCGCCAGCAGCTTGGGAGCGCAGGGCAATGAGCAGTTCTTC. Based on the CDR3 plus reference TRBV5-1 and TRBJ2-1, the full variable domain is KAGVTQTPRYLIKTRGQQVTLSCSPISGHRSVSWYQQTPGQGLQFLFEYFSETQRNKGNFPGRFSGRQFSNSRSEMNVSTLELGDSALYLCASSLGAQGNEQFFGPGTRLTVL.

This sequence joins TRBV20-1 and TRBJ2-3; 8 bases map to TRBD2. The germline CDR1 and CDR2 sequences are DFQATT and SNEGSKA (reference sequence). The CDR3 contains 15 residues. The V and J ends lost 5 bases and 4 bases, in that order; junction bases with no gene match: 11. The DNA of the CDR3 is TGCAGTGCTCCCCCCGGGACTAGAGTCGCAGATACGCAGTATTTT. Protein product: CSAPPGTRVADTQYF.

The genes are TRBV6-1 and TRBJ2-7; D is perhaps TRBD1 (6 bases). The CDR3 extends over 12 amino acids. Germline loops: CDR1 MNHNS, CDR2 SASEGT. The V end lost 7 bases, the J end lost 3 bases, and 10 bases lay between the germline ends. The CDR3 loop reads CASTGAIYEQYV. The CDR3, as DNA: TGTGCCAGCACAGGGGCCATCTACGAGCAGTACGTC.

At least ten counts were recorded for this clonotype. The genes are TRBV20-1 and TRBJ1-2, with no clear D. The CDR3 is 10 amino acids. Between the trimmed V and J ends, which lost 5 bases and 8 bases, there was a span of 9 bases. Germline CDR1 DFQATT, CDR2 SNEGSKA (reference sequence). CDR3 sequence (DNA): TGCAGTGCTGGGCAGCTCGGCTACACCTTC. Its translation is CSAGQLGYTF.